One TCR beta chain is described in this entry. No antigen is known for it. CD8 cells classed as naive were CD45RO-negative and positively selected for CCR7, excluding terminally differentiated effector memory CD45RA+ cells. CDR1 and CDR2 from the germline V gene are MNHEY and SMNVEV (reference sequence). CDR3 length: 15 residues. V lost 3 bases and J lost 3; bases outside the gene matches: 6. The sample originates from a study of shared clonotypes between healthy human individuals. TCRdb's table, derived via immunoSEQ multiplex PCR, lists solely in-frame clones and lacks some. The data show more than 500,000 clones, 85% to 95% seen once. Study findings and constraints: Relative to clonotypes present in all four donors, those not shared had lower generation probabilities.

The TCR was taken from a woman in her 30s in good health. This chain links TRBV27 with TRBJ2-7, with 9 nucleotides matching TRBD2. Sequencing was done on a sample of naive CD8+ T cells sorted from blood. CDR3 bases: TGTGCCAGCAGTTTCCGACTAGCGGACCTCTACGAGCAGTACTTC. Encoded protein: CASSFRLADLYEQYF.